This T cell receptor (beta chain) appears in the sequencing data of a study of prognosis after radiotherapy for stage I lung cancer. Study at large: Distant metastases arose in a few patients, median around seven months post-radiotherapy; more than 12 had no significant progression.

TCR beta CDR3 was amplified from genomic DNA by two-round multiplex PCR. Gene-specific primers for each TRBV and TRBJ gene drove first-round PCR. In TCRdb, the multiplex PCR reads were re-called with MiXCR into one record per CDR3 protein. Here the sample spans some 24,000 distinct CDR3 sequences, about 34% being singletons. This CDR3 has 12 residues. Germline V lookup: CDR1 MNHEY, CDR2 SVGEGT. To note about this clonotype: The junction departs from the called germline gene at one end, perhaps through a read error.

Sequencing used PBMCs, obtained before or after stereotactic body radiation therapy (not recorded which). This rearrangement joins TRBV6-2 or TRBV6-3 to TRBJ2-1; D possibly corresponds to TRBD1 (6 bases). This sequence originates from a donor aged 50 or older with non-small cell lung cancer. The CDR3: CASSEQGHEQFF. For the CDR3, the DNA is TGCGCCAGCAGTGAACAGGGCCATGAGCAGTTCTTC.